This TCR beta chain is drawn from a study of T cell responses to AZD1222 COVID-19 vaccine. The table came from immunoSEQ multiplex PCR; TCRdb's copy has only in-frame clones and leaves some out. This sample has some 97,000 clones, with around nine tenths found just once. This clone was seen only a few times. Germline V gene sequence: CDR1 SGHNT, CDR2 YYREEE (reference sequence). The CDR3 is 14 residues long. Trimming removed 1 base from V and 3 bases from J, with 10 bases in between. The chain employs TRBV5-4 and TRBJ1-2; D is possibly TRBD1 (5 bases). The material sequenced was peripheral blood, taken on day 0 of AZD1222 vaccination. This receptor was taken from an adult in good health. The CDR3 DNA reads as TGTGCCAGCAGCTTGCCAGGGACTGACTATGGCTACACCTTC. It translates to CASSLPGTDYGYTF.